This entry lists 5 T cell receptor beta chains sequenced from one sample in a study of blood T cells in healthy people across ages. The authors ran a second PCR of 7 to 11 cycles using a sample-barcoded 5' primer and a J-beta primer mix. TCRdb reprocessed the 5' RACE reads via MiXCR and lists one record per CDR3 protein. The data contain approximately 1,700,000 distinct CDR3 sequences, around 42% of them singletons. Input material: blood. These receptors came from a human donor in good health.

This chain uses TRBV5-1 with TRBJ2-3; D not resolved. The V end lost 1 base, the J end lost 5 bases, and 20 bases lay between the germline ends. The CDR3 runs 17 residues. CDR1 and CDR2 from the germline V gene are SGHRS and YFSETQ. CDR3 amino acids: CASSLFSQLGLGDTQYF. CDR3 sequence (DNA): TGCGCCAGCAGCTTGTTCTCACAACTGGGCCTTGGAGATACGCAGTATTTT.

The CDR3 DNA reads TGCAGTGCTAGAGGCTCAGCAACTAATGAAAAACTGTTTTTT. Translation: CSARGSATNEKLFF. V and J are TRBV20-1 and TRBJ1-4, with D unresolved. Trimming took off 1 base at V and 0 bases at J, with 6 bases between the two ends. Germline V gene data show CDR1 as DFQATT and CDR2 as SNEGSKA (reference sequence). The CDR3 totals 14 residues.

The rearrangement uses TRBV5-6 and TRBJ2-1; a weak D match, TRBD2 (6 bases). The CDR3 extends over 17 amino acids. Per the germline V gene, CDR1 is SGHDT and CDR2 is YYEEEE. V lost 4 bases and J 10 bases, leaving 27 bases between the germline ends. Here the CDR3 DNA reads TGTGCCAGCAGCCCACCCCTCGGGCGGACTATTCTTGGGGAGCAGTTCTTC. It is translated as CASSPPLGRTILGEQFF.

The chain has TRBV12-3 or TRBV12-4 and TRBJ2-1; D is unclear. Trimming cost V 5 bases and J 0 bases, with 11 bases left between them. The CDR3 is 15 residues long. Here the CDR3 DNA reads TGTGCCAGCAGTCCCGATCTGCCCTCCTACAATGAGCAGTTCTTC. Its translation: CASSPDLPSYNEQFF.

About this clonotype itself: One end of the junction varies from germline; a read error may be responsible. The V and J genes are TRBV12-3 or TRBV12-4 and TRBJ1-2; D might be TRBD1 (6 bases). The CDR3 sequence is 13 residues long. CDR3 amino acids: CTSRSSRGGGYTF. For the CDR3, the DNA is TGTACCAGCAGGTCCTCCAGGGGCGGTGGCTACACCTTC.